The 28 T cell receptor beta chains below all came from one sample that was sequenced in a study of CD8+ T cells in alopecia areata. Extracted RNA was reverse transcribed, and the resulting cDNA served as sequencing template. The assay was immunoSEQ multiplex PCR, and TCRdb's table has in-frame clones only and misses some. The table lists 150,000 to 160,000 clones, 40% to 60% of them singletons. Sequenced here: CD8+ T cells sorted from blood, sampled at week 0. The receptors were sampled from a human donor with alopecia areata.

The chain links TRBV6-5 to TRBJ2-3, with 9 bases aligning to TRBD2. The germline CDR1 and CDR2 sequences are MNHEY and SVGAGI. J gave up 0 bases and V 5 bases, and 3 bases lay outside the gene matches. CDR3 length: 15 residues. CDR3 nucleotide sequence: TGTGCCAGCAGTCTAGCGGGGAAAAGCACAGATACGCAGTATTTT. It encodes CASSLAGKSTDTQYF.

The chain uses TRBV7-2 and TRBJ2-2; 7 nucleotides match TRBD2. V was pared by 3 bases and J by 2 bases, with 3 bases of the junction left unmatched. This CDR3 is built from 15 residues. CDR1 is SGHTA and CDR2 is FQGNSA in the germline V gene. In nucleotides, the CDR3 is TGTGCCAGCAGCTTGGCGGGGGATAACACCGGGGAGCTGTTTTTT. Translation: CASSLAGDNTGELFF.

The CDR3 protein is CASSLDNTEAFF. Written as DNA, the CDR3 is TGCGCCAGCAGCTTGGACAACACTGAAGCTTTCTTT. The chain employs TRBV5-1 and TRBJ1-1; D remains ambiguous. This CDR3 has 12 residues. In germline, CDR1 is SGHRS, CDR2 YFSETQ. Trimming left V 0 bases short and J 2 bases short, with 2 bases between.

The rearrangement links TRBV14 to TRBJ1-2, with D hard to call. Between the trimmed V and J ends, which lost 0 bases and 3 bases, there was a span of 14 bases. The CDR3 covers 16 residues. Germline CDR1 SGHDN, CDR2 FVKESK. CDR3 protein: CASSQERKGSDYGYTF. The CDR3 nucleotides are TGTGCCAGCAGCCAAGAGCGGAAGGGATCGGACTATGGCTACACCTTC.

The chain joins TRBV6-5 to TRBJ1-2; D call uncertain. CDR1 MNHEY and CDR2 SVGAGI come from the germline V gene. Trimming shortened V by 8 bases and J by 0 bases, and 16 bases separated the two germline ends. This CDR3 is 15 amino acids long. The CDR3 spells CASANHPKANYGYTF. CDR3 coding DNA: TGTGCCAGCGCCAATCACCCGAAAGCTAACTATGGCTACACCTTC.

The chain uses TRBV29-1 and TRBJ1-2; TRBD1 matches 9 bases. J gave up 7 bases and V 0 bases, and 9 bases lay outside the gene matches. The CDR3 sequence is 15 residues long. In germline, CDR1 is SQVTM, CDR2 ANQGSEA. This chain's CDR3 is CSVEESIRDRVGYTF. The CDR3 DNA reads TGCAGCGTTGAAGAGTCCATCCGGGACAGGGTTGGCTACACCTTC.

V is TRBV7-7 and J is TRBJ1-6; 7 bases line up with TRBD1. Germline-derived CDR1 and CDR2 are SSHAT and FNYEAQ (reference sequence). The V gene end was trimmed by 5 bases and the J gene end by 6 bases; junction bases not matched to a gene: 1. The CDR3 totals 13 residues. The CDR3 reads CASSRDSNSPLHF. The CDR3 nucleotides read TGTGCCAGCAGCCGGGACAGTAATTCACCCCTCCACTTT. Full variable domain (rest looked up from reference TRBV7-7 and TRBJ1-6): GAGVSQSPRYKVTKRGQDVTLRCDPISSHATLYWYQQALGQGPEFLTYFNYEAQPDKSGLPSDRFSAERPEGSISTLTIQRTEQRDSAMYRCASSRDSNSPLHFGNGTRLTVT.

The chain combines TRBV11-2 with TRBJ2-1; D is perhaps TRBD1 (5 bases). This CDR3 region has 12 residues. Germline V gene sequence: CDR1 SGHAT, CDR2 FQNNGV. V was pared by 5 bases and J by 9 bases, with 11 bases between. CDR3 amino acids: CASSPAGPEQFF. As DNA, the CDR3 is TGTGCCAGCAGCCCGGCAGGGCCTGAGCAGTTCTTC.

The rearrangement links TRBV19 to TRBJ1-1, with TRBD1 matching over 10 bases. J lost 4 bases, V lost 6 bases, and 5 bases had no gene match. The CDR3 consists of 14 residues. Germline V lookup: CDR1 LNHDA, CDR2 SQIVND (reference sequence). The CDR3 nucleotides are TGTGCCAGTAGCCCGGGACAGGGGCTCACTGAAGCTTTCTTT. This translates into CASSPGQGLTEAFF.

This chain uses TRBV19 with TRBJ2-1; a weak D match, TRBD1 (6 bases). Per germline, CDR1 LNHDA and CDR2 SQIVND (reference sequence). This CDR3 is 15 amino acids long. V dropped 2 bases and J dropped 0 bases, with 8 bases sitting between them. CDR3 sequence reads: CASSITGISYNEQFF. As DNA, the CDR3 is TGTGCCAGTAGTATAACAGGGATCTCCTACAATGAGCAGTTCTTC.

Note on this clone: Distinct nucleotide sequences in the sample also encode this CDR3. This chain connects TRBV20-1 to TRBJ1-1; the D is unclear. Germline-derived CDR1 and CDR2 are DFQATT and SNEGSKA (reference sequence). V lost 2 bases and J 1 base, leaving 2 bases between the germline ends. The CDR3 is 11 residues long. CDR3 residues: CSARQNTEAFF. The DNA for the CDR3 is TGCAGTGCTAGACAGAACACTGAAGCTTTCTTT.

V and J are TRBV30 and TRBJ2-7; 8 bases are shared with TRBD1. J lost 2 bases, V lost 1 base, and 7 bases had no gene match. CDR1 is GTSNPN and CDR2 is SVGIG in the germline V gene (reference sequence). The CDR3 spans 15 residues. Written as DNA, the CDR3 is TGTGCCTGGAGTGCCGGGACAGGTTGGGCCTACGAGCAGTACTTC. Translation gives CAWSAGTGWAYEQYF.

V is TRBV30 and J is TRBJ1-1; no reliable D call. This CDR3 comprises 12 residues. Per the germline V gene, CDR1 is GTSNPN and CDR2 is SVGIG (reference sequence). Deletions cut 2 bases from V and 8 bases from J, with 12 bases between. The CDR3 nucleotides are TGTGCCTGGAGTACTGGGCTCGACGAAGCTTTCTTT. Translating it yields CAWSTGLDEAFF.

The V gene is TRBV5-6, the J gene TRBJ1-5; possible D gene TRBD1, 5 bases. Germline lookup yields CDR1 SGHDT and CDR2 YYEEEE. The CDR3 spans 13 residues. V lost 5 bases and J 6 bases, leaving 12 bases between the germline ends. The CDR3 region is CASSPGGIQPQHF. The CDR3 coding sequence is TGTGCCAGCAGTCCTGGGGGGATTCAGCCCCAGCATTTT.

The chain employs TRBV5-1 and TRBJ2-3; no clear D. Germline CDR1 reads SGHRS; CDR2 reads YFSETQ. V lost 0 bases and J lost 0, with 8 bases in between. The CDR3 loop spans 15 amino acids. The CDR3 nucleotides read TGCGCCAGCAGCTTGGTAGTACAGAGCACAGATACGCAGTATTTT. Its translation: CASSLVVQSTDTQYF.

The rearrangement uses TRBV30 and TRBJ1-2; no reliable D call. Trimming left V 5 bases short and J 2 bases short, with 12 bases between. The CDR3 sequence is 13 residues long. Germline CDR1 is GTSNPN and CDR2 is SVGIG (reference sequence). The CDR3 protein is CAWSKTENYGYTF. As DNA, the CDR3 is TGTGCCTGGTCCAAGACTGAAAACTATGGCTACACCTTC.

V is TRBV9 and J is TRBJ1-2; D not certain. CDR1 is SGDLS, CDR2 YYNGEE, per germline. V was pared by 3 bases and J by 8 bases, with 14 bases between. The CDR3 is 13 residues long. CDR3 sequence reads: CASSASSTGGYTF. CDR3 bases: TGTGCCAGCAGCGCGTCCTCCACGGGAGGCTACACCTTC. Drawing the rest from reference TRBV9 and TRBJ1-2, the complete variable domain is DSGVTQTPKHLITATGQRVTLRCSPRSGDLSVYWYQQSLDQGLQFLIQYYNGEERAKGNILERFSAQQFPDLHSELNLSSLELGDSALYFCASSASSTGGYTFGSGTRLTVV.

The CDR3 region has the DNA TGCAGCGTTGATGTCACTGAAGCTTTCTTT. As protein: CSVDVTEAFF. The chain is built from TRBV29-1 and TRBJ1-1, with no clear D. The length of the CDR3 is 10 residues. Germline V gene lookup returns CDR1 SQVTM and CDR2 ANQGSEA. Trimming took 3 bases from V and 4 from J, leaving 3 bases between them.

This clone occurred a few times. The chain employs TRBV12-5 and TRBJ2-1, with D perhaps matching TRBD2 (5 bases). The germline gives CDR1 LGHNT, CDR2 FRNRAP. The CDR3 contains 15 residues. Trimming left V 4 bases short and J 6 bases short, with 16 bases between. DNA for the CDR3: TGTGCTAGTGGTTCCGGAGGTGGGGTCCCCAATGAGCAGTTCTTC. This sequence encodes CASGSGGGVPNEQFF. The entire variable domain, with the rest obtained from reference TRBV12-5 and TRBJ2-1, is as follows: DARVTQTPRHKVTEMGQEVTMRCQPILGHNTVFWYRQTMMQGLELLAYFRNRAPLDDSGMPKDRFSAEMPDATLATLKIQPSEPRDSAVYFCASGSGGGVPNEQFFGPGTRLTVL.

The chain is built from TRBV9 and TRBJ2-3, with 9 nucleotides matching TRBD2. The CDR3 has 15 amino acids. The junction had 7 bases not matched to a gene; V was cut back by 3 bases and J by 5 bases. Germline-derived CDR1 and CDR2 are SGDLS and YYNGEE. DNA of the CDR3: TGTGCCAGCAGCGGCCGCGCGGGGGGGCGAGATACGCAGTATTTT. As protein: CASSGRAGGRDTQYF.

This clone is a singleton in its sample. DNA for the CDR3: TGTGCCAGCAGGGCATACAAGGCTGAAGCTTTCTTT. This translates into CASRAYKAEAFF. V usage is TRBV6-5 and J usage is TRBJ1-1; D gene ambiguous. V lost 6 bases to trimming and J lost 6 bases, with 11 bases between them. The CDR3 length is 12 residues. CDR1 and CDR2 (germline): MNHEY, SVGAGI.

Written as DNA, the CDR3 is TGTGCCACCAGCAGCAGAGGACAGCTCTCTACTGAAGCTTTCTTT. Residues: CATSSRGQLSTEAFF. The rearrangement uses TRBV15 and TRBJ1-1, with D maybe TRBD1 (6 bases). V was cut by 3 bases and J by 5 bases, with 16 bases left in between. Germline CDR1 and CDR2: LNHNV and YYDKDF (reference sequence). The CDR3 contains 15 residues.

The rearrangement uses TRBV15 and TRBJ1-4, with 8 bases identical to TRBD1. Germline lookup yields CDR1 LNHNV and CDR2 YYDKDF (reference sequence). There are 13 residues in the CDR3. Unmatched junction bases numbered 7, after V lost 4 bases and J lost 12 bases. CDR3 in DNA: TGTGCCACCAGCACCGGGAGACAGGGGCAACTGTTTTTT. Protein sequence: CATSTGRQGQLFF.

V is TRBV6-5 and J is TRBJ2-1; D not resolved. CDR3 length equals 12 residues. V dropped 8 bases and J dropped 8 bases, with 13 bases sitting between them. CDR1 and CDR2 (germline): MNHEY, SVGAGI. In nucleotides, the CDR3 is TGTGCCAGCTCGAACAAAGACGATGAGCAGTTCTTC. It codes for CASSNKDDEQFF.

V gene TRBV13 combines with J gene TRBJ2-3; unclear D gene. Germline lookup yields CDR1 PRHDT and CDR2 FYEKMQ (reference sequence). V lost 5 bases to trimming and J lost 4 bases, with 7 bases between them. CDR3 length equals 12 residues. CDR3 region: CASSIIADTQYF. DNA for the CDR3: TGTGCCAGCAGCATTATTGCAGATACGCAGTATTTT. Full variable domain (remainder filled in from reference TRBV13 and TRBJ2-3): AAGVIQSPRHLIKEKRETATLKCYPIPRHDTVYWYQQGPGQDPQFLISFYEKMQSDKGSIPDRFSAQQFSDYHSELNMSSLELGDSALYFCASSIIADTQYFGPGTRLTVL.

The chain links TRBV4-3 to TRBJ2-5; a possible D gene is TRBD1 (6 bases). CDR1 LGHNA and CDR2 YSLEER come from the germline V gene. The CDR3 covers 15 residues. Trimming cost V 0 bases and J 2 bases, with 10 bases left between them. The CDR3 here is CASSQDLGQQETQYF. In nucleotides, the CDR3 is TGCGCCAGCAGCCAAGATTTAGGACAGCAAGAGACCCAGTACTTC.

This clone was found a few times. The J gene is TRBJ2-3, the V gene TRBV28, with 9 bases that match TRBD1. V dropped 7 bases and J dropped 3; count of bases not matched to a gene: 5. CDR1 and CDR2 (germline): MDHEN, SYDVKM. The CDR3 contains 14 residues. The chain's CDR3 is CASTTGGMTDTQYF. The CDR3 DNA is TGTGCCAGCACCACAGGGGGCATGACAGATACGCAGTATTTT.

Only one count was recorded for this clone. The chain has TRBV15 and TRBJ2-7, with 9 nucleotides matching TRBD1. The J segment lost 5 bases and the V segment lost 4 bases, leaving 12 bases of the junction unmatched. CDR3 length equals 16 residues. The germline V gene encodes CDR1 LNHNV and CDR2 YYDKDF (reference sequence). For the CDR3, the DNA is TGTGCCACCAGCACCCCCGGAAGGACAGGGGTGAACGAGCAGTACTTC. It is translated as CATSTPGRTGVNEQYF.